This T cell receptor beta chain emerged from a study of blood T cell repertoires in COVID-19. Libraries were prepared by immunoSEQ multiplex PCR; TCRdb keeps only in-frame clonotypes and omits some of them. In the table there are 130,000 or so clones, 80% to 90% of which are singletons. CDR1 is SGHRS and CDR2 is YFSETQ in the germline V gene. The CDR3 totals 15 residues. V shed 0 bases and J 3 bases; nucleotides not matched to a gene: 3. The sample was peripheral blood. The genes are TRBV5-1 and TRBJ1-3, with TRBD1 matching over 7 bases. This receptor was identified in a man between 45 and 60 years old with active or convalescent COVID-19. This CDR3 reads CASSLGQGGGNTIYF. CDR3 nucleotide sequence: TGCGCCAGCAGCTTGGGACAGGGCGGTGGAAACACCATATATTTT.